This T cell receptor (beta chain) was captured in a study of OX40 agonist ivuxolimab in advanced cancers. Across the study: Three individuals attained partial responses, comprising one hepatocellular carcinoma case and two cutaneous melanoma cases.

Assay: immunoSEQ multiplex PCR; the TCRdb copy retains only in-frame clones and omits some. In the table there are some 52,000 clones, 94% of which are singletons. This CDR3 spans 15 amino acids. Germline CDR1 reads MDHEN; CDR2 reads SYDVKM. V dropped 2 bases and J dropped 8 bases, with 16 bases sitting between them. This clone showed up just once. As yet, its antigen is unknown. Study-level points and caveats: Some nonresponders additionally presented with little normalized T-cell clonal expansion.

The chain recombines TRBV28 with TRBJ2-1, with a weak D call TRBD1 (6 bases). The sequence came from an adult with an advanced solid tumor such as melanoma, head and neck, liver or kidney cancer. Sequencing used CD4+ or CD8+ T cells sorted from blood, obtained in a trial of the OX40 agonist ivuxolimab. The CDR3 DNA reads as TGTGCCAGCAGTTTAACCCTACAGGGCGGCGATGAGCAGTTCTTC. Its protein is CASSLTLQGGDEQFF.